This TCR beta chain was sequenced in a study of blood T cell repertoires in COVID-19. About the research overall: There were acute and convalescent COVID-19 samples, and they came from the United States, Italy and Spain. PBMCs, B-cell-depleted T cells, or T cells provided the cDNA or gDNA that made up the material.

There are a few counts of this clone. Original data processing: Estimated nucleated cell counts came from reference gene primer amplification. Method: immunoSEQ multiplex PCR; TCRdb's copy keeps in-frame clones and lacks some. V and J calls and clone size are those listed in that table; D and trimming were worked out from the DNA. The sample shows about 38,000 clones, 80% to 85% of them seen only once. V lost 3 bases and J 2 bases, leaving 20 bases between the germline ends. The germline V gene has CDR1 DFQATT and CDR2 SNEGSKA (reference sequence). The CDR3 is 17 amino acids. Followed over time, Seattle patients had been enrolled while infection was active.

The genes are TRBV20-1 and TRBJ1-5; D gene unclear. The source material was peripheral blood. This receptor was identified in a man in his sixties with COVID-19, enrolled during active disease. The chain's CDR3 is CSASRWALERGNQPQHF. DNA for the CDR3: TGCAGTGCTAGTCGGTGGGCCCTAGAGAGGGGCAATCAGCCCCAGCATTTT.